This TCR beta chain was captured in a study of T cell repertoires in cytomegalovirus infection. Study at large: Indicated by public TCR beta signatures were CMV infection and matching HLA type.

TCRdb reprocessed the reads via MiXCR and lists one record per CDR3 protein. The data show some 220,000 distinct CDR3 sequences, over 9% seen once. Study conclusions and caveats: The response measured ex vivo was dominated by TCR beta clonotypes (HLA-C-restricted and CMV-specific).

This clonotype occurred a few times. Its antigen is unidentified. The receptor was isolated from a human donor in good health (CMV status not recorded). Some clones in this sample may be carry-over from other donors' samples. The sample comprised PBMCs.

The CDR3 loop is CASSTPNSPQHF. The CDR3 DNA reads TGTGCCAGCAGCACCCCGAACTCGCCCCAGCATTTT. This chain connects TRBV7-2 to TRBJ1-5; D not certain. V was shortened by 5 bases and J by 9 bases, with 11 bases between the two germline ends. The CDR3 covers 12 residues. Germline assignment: CDR1 SGHTA and CDR2 FQGNSA.